The 6 T cell receptor beta chains in this list originate from one sample, sequenced in a study of molecular identifiers for immune sequencing clone quantification. MiXCR was run by TCRdb on the PCR reads, yielding one entry per CDR3 protein. The sample holds 600,000 to 650,000 distinct CDR3 sequences, approximately 20% seen once. The sequenced sample consisted of naive CD8+ T cells from blood, with Jurkat cell RNA spiked in. Subset: FACS-sorted CD8+CD4-CCR7+CD45RA+ naive T cells. The receptors shown here come from a human donor in good health. Some libraries in this study had Jurkat cell RNA spiked in.

The V gene is TRBV28, the J gene TRBJ2-7; 7 nucleotides match TRBD1. V gave up 5 bases and J gave up 3 bases; unmatched junction bases: 13. This CDR3 region has 16 residues. Germline lookup yields CDR1 MDHEN and CDR2 SYDVKM. The CDR3 nucleotides are TGTGCCAGCAGTATCCCCCCGACAGGGTCAGGCTACGAGCAGTACTTC. It encodes CASSIPPTGSGYEQYF.

Points on this clonotype: A much larger clonotype is one base distant, so this may be a read error. The chain recombines TRBV6-2 or TRBV6-3 with TRBJ2-7, with D possibly TRBD1 on 6 matching bases. The CDR3 spans 15 residues. Germline V gene data show CDR1 as MNHEY and CDR2 as SVGEGT. The V gene lost 2 bases and the J gene lost 4 bases, with 15 bases spanning the gap. CDR3 residues: CASSYVPGVRYEQYF. The CDR3 nucleotides read TGTGCCAGCAGTTACGTCCCAGGGGTAAGGTACGAGCAGTACTTC.

The V and J genes are TRBV11-2 and TRBJ2-3, with TRBD2 matching over 7 bases. This CDR3 region has 17 residues. With V trimmed by 5 bases and J by 5 bases, 16 bases remained unmatched. Germline loops: CDR1 SGHAT, CDR2 FQNNGV. The CDR3 DNA sequence: TGTGCCAGCAGCCCCGTCGGGACTACCAGCCCCAAAGATACGCAGTATTTT. Residues: CASSPVGTTSPKDTQYF. Full variable domain (outside the CDR3, taken from reference TRBV11-2 and TRBJ2-3): EAGVAQSPRYKIIEKRQSVAFWCNPISGHATLYWYQQILGQGPKLLIQFQNNGVVDDSQLPKDRFSAERLKGVDSTLKIQPAKLEDSAVYLCASSPVGTTSPKDTQYFGPGTRLTVL.

The J gene is TRBJ2-3, the V gene TRBV13; 12 nucleotides match TRBD2. This CDR3 spans 16 amino acids. Germline V lookup: CDR1 PRHDT, CDR2 FYEKMQ (reference sequence). After removal of 4 bases from V and 2 bases from J, the junction contained 4 bases not matched to a gene. The CDR3 nucleotides read TGTGCCAGCAGCTCTAGCGGGGGGGCCGCCACAGATACGCAGTATTTT. As protein: CASSSSGGAATDTQYF.

As concerns this clonotype: With a much larger clone just one base away, this may be a read error. The chain has TRBV10-3 and TRBJ1-5; a weak D match, TRBD1 (6 bases). The V gene's germline CDR1 is ENHRY and CDR2 SYGVKD. CDR3 length equals 17 residues. Trimming took off 10 bases at V and 0 bases at J, with 22 bases between the two ends. The CDR3 sequence is CATGGGLLEASNQPQHF. The CDR3 region has the DNA TGTGCCACCGGGGGGGGGCTCCTTGAGGCTAGCAATCAGCCCCAGCATTTT.

The CDR3, as DNA: TGCGCCAGCAGTGGTGGCACCTGGGGGGAGACCCAGTACTTC. Amino acid sequence: CASSGGTWGETQYF. The gene calls are TRBV10-1 and TRBJ2-5; D may be TRBD1 or TRBD2 (5 bases each). CDR1 is WNHNN and CDR2 is SYGVQD in the germline V gene (reference sequence). The CDR3 contains 14 residues. The ends were cut back, 4 bases at V and 5 bases at J, with 14 bases in the middle.